A single TCR beta chain is shown here with its context. The antigen remains unidentified. Germline V CDR1 and CDR2: MDHEN, SYDVKM. With 4 bases removed from V and 2 bases from J, the gap between germline ends came to 6 bases. There are 12 residues in the CDR3. This record comes from a study of OX40 agonist ivuxolimab in advanced cancers. As for the study in general: Of the participants, around 39% had some prior anti-PD-1, anti-PD-L1 or anti-CTLA-4 therapy, which was allowed.

Study-wide points: Individuals who were partial responders at 0.1-3.0 mg/kg had clonal expansion that ranked among the lowest. CD4+ and CD8+ blood T cells expanded clonally by week 6 at 0.1 to 3.0 mg/kg.

Data came from immunoSEQ multiplex PCR; TCRdb stores just in-frame clones and leaves some out. Of some 85,000 clones detected, around 90% appear once; the ten largest clones hold around 1.5%. The sample in question was CD4+ or CD8+ T cells sorted from blood, obtained in a trial of the OX40 agonist ivuxolimab. V usage is TRBV28 and J usage is TRBJ2-7; maybe TRBD2 (5 bases). The clonotype originates from an adult with an advanced solid tumor such as melanoma, head and neck, liver or kidney cancer. The CDR3 protein is CASSYGTYEQYF. The CDR3, as DNA: TGTGCCAGCAGTTACGGGACCTACGAGCAGTACTTC.